The 28 T cell receptor beta chains reported below all come from one sample, sequenced in a study of identical twins. Using its own MiXCR run on the 5' RACE reads, TCRdb lists one record per CDR3 protein. The sample holds approximately 260,000 distinct CDR3 sequences, about 8% seen once. These data also featured in a second study, about yellow fever vaccine responses in identical twins.

Sequencing used CD8+ T cells sorted from blood. Every receptor here comes from a woman aged 18-29 years in good health.

This clonotype was detected only a few times. This chain links TRBV11-2 with TRBJ2-7; D is possibly TRBD2 (5 bases). Germline V gene sequence: CDR1 SGHAT, CDR2 FQNNGV. Trimming took 3 bases from V and 2 from J, leaving 11 bases between them. There are 14 residues in the CDR3. CDR3 DNA: TGTGCCAGCAGCTTCGGTGCGGGCCCCTACGAGCAGTACTTC. The encoded protein is CASSFGAGPYEQYF. The full variable domain, completed using reference TRBV11-2 and TRBJ2-7, is EAGVAQSPRYKIIEKRQSVAFWCNPISGHATLYWYQQILGQGPKLLIQFQNNGVVDDSQLPKDRFSAERLKGVDSTLKIQPAKLEDSAVYLCASSFGAGPYEQYFGPGTRLTVT.

This clonotype was seen a few times. J is TRBJ2-7 and V is TRBV7-9, with TRBD1 identical over 8 bases. Germline V CDR1 and CDR2: SEHNR, FQNEAQ (reference sequence). J gave up 1 base and V 0 bases, and 8 bases lay outside the gene matches. The CDR3 is made up of 17 amino acids. CDR3 in amino acids: CASSLADRGLSSYEQYF. CDR3 DNA: TGTGCCAGCAGCTTAGCCGACAGGGGCCTTTCATCCTACGAGCAGTACTTC.

This clonotype has a handful of counts. This chain uses TRBV29-1 with TRBJ2-5, with D perhaps TRBD1 (5 bases). Germline lookup yields CDR1 SQVTM and CDR2 ANQGSEA. The CDR3 loop spans 12 amino acids. The V gene lost 4 bases and the J gene lost 5 bases, with 11 bases spanning the gap. The CDR3 loop is CSVVVPGETQYF. In DNA form, the CDR3 reads TGCAGCGTTGTAGTGCCAGGGGAGACCCAGTACTTC.

CDR3 nucleotide sequence: TGCAGCGTTGTTCCCTCAGGACAGCAAGAGACCCAGTACTTC. This encodes CSVVPSGQQETQYF. The chain joins TRBV29-1 to TRBJ2-5, with a tentative D call TRBD1 (6 bases). V was cut by 4 bases and J by 2 bases, with 14 bases left in between. Germline assignment: CDR1 SQVTM and CDR2 ANQGSEA. This CDR3 has 14 residues.

This clonotype was observed a few times. V is TRBV12-3 or TRBV12-4 and J is TRBJ2-3, with 15 bases lining up with TRBD2. This CDR3 has 21 amino acids. Losses at the gene ends were 3 bases for V and 1 base for J; bases not matched to a gene: 14. CDR3: CASSLAAFGLAGGDGTDTQYF. CDR3 DNA: TGTGCCAGCAGTTTGGCAGCGTTTGGACTAGCGGGGGGGGACGGCACAGATACGCAGTATTTT.

The chain combines TRBV7-9 with TRBJ2-7, with D unclear. CDR1 and CDR2 from the germline V gene are SEHNR and FQNEAQ (reference sequence). V was trimmed by 5 bases and J by 6 bases, leaving 14 bases between them. The CDR3 covers 13 residues. CDR3 protein: CASSRTFVSEQYF. CDR3 sequence (DNA): TGTGCCAGCAGCAGAACGTTCGTATCCGAGCAGTACTTC. The whole variable domain, remainder taken from reference TRBV7-9 and TRBJ2-7, is DTGVSQNPRHKITKRGQNVTFRCDPISEHNRLYWYRQTLGQGPEFLTYFQNEAQLEKSRLLSDRFSAERPKGSFSTLEIQRTEQGDSAMYLCASSRTFVSEQYFGPGTRLTVT.

The chain joins TRBV7-2 to TRBJ2-2; no reliable D call. CDR1 and CDR2 (germline): SGHTA, FQGNSA. The CDR3 spans 14 residues. V was cut by 5 bases and J by 2 bases, with 9 bases left in between. CDR3 DNA: TGTGCCAGCAGCCACGACACTAACACCGGGGAGCTGTTTTTT. Its translation: CASSHDTNTGELFF.

The rearrangement links TRBV7-8 to TRBJ2-5; tentatively, D is TRBD1 (6 bases). The germline V gene encodes CDR1 SGHVS and CDR2 FQNEAQ. The CDR3 is made up of 15 amino acids. V lost 5 bases, J lost 2 bases, and 15 bases lay in between. CDR3 nucleotide sequence: TGTGCCAGCAGCACAGGACAGCGAATACAAGAGACCCAGTACTTC. This sequence encodes CASSTGQRIQETQYF.

About this clonotype: The junction shows a germline mismatch at one end, possibly a read error. The rearrangement links TRBV4-3 to TRBJ2-1; 7 nucleotides agree with TRBD2. From germline, CDR1 is LGHNA and CDR2 YSLEER. The CDR3 has 13 residues. DNA of the CDR3: TGCGCCATCAGCCCGAGAACTAGCGATGAGCAGTTCTTC. The encoded protein is CAISPRTSDEQFF.

In this sample, this clonotype turned up a few times. The chain is built from TRBV12-3 or TRBV12-4 and TRBJ1-4; 10 bases line up with TRBD1. CDR3 size: 14 residues. The V and J ends lost 5 bases and 10 bases, in that order; junction bases with no gene match: 7. The CDR3 loop reads CASSAGTGDGKLFF. The CDR3 region has the DNA TGTGCCAGCAGTGCCGGGACAGGGGATGGAAAACTGTTTTTT.

A few counts support this clonotype. This sequence joins TRBV28 and TRBJ2-3; 10 bases match TRBD2. CDR3 length equals 18 residues. The ends lost 4 bases at V and 1 base at J; junction bases unmatched: 11. Germline values: CDR1 MDHEN, CDR2 SYDVKM. The CDR3 loop reads CASSSWTSGAGGTDTQYF. CDR3 DNA sequence: TGTGCCAGCAGTTCTTGGACTAGCGGTGCGGGGGGCACAGATACGCAGTATTTT.

This clonotype was picked up many times. The V gene is TRBV12-3 or TRBV12-4, the J gene TRBJ2-7; possibly TRBD2 for D (8 bases). The CDR3 runs 15 residues. The V end lost 6 bases, the J end lost 4 bases, and 19 bases lay between the germline ends. The CDR3 reads CASRLFSGTAYEQYF. Written as DNA, the CDR3 is TGTGCCAGCAGGCTATTTAGCGGGACAGCTTACGAGCAGTACTTC.

In this sample, this clonotype turned up many times. The chain is built from TRBV7-3 and TRBJ2-3; no clear D gene. Trimming took off 5 bases at V and 2 bases at J, with 11 bases between the two ends. CDR3 length: 14 residues. Germline CDR1 reads SGHTA; CDR2 reads FQGTGA. The chain's CDR3 is CASSPSGSTDTQYF. The DNA for the CDR3 is TGTGCCAGCAGCCCATCGGGCTCCACAGATACGCAGTATTTT.

This chain joins TRBV28 and TRBJ1-6, with 12 bases matching TRBD1. The germline V gene encodes CDR1 MDHEN and CDR2 SYDVKM. CDR3 size: 14 residues. V was clipped by 7 bases and J by 10 bases; unmatched bases: 5. The CDR3 sequence is CASNTGTGGSPLHF. DNA for the CDR3: TGTGCCAGCAATACGGGGACAGGGGGCTCACCCCTCCACTTT.

The chain couples TRBV12-2 to TRBJ2-4; the table's TRBD1 call for D was not verified on the DNA. TRBV12-2 is classified as a pseudogene. The CDR3 runs 15 residues. The CDR3 reads CASRPKQGIKNIQYF. CDR3 sequence (DNA): TGTGCAAGTCGCCCAAAACAGGGGATAAAAAACATTCAGTACTTC.

This clonotype was detected only a few times. V and J are TRBV7-6 and TRBJ1-4; D gene unclear. Trimming left V 1 base short and J 6 bases short, with 9 bases between. The CDR3 totals 14 residues. CDR1 is SGHVS and CDR2 is FNYEAQ in the germline V gene. CDR3 in DNA: TGTGCCAGCAGCTTAGAGGCAGTGGATGAAAAACTGTTTTTT. Encoded protein: CASSLEAVDEKLFF.

This clonotype was found many times. The chain links TRBV27 to TRBJ2-1; TRBD2 matches at 11 bases. The CDR3 spans 14 residues. The J segment lost 4 bases and the V segment lost 9 bases, leaving 5 bases of the junction unmatched. Germline V gene sequence: CDR1 MNHEY, CDR2 SMNVEV (reference sequence). CDR3 bases: TGTGCCAGTACCTGGACTAGCGGGTACAATGAGCAGTTCTTC. This sequence encodes CASTWTSGYNEQFF.

The chain uses TRBV4-2 and TRBJ2-3; D unresolved. The germline V gene has CDR1 LGHNA and CDR2 YNFKEQ. V lost 4 bases and J 5 bases, leaving 25 bases between the germline ends. This CDR3 region has 18 residues. This CDR3 reads CASSPRHLGCVLGDTQYF. The DNA for the CDR3 is TGTGCCAGCAGCCCTCGCCACTTGGGCTGCGTGCTGGGAGATACGCAGTATTTT.

This clonotype appeared a few times. Sequence at one end of the junction differs from germline and may be a read error. The V call is TRBV23-1, the J call TRBJ2-6; D gene ambiguous. TRBV23-1 is sorted into the ORF group, with uncertain function. The CDR3 has 18 residues. The CDR3 DNA reads as TGCGCCAGCAATCAATTTCAGGAATTAAGGCCTGGGGCCAACGTCCTGACTTTC. Its translation: CASNQFQELRPGANVLTF.

This clonotype was seen many times. In DNA, the CDR3 is TGTGCCAGCAGCCAGGGCATCTATGGCTACACCTTC. Protein sequence: CASSQGIYGYTF. The rearrangement uses TRBV3-1 and TRBJ1-2; D gene ambiguous. The CDR3 is made up of 12 amino acids. Germline V gene lookup returns CDR1 LGHDT and CDR2 YNNKEL (reference sequence). Trimming removed 3 bases from V and 4 bases from J, with 6 bases in between.

This clonotype occurred many times. CDR3 sequence: CASSGGDTQYF. CDR3 DNA: TGTGCCAGCAGCGGTGGAGATACGCAGTATTTT. This sequence joins TRBV5-4 and TRBJ2-3; D not certain. CDR1 and CDR2 from the germline V gene are SGHNT and YYREEE (reference sequence). The germline V and J ends were trimmed by 4 bases and 5 bases, with 5 bases remaining between them. This CDR3 region has 11 residues. The complete variable domain, with remaining parts taken from reference TRBV5-4 and TRBJ2-3, reads ETGVTQSPTHLIKTRGQQVTLRCSSQSGHNTVSWYQQALGQGPQFIFQYYREEENGRGNFPPRFSGLQFPNYSSELNVNALELDDSALYLCASSGGDTQYFGPGTRLTVL.

This rearrangement joins TRBV7-6 to TRBJ1-6; D gene unclear. The CDR3 totals 13 residues. V lost 8 bases and J 8 bases, leaving 13 bases between the germline ends. The germline CDR1 and CDR2 sequences are SGHVS and FNYEAQ. The CDR3 region is CASRKTLDSPLHF. In DNA, the CDR3 is TGTGCCAGCCGGAAAACGCTGGATTCACCCCTCCACTTT.

The table lists this clonotype with a few counts. The V and J genes are TRBV7-2 and TRBJ2-5, with 13 bases lining up with TRBD2. The CDR3 covers 17 residues. J was trimmed by 1 base and V by 3 bases; bases with no gene match: 5. The germline gives CDR1 SGHTA, CDR2 FQGNSA. The DNA for the CDR3 is TGTGCCAGCAGCTTCCGGACTAGCGGGAGACTCCAAGAGACCCAGTACTTC. Protein product: CASSFRTSGRLQETQYF.

This clonotype has only a few counts. V and J are TRBV20-1 and TRBJ2-1; 9 bases map to TRBD2. Trimming took 6 bases from V and 3 from J; bases not matched to a gene: 3. This CDR3 has 13 residues. Germline-derived CDR1 and CDR2 are DFQATT and SNEGSKA (reference sequence). This CDR3 is CSALAGFYNEQFF. The CDR3 bases are TGCAGTGCCCTAGCGGGGTTCTACAATGAGCAGTTCTTC.

This clonotype has a count of ten or more. The chain recombines TRBV24-1 with TRBJ2-1, with 8 positions matching TRBD1. Germline V lookup: CDR1 KGHDR, CDR2 SFDVKD. V was pared by 11 bases and J by 7 bases, with 9 bases of the junction left unmatched. This CDR3 has 13 residues. The CDR3 DNA reads TGTGCCATATCAGACAGGGGATGGAATGAGCAGTTCTTC. Protein product: CAISDRGWNEQFF.

At least ten counts were recorded for this clonotype. The chain uses TRBV20-1 and TRBJ2-1; TRBD1 agrees at 8 bases. The germline gives CDR1 DFQATT, CDR2 SNEGSKA (reference sequence). This CDR3 is 15 amino acids long. V dropped 6 bases and J dropped 2; count of bases not matched to a gene: 9. The chain's CDR3 is CSAPTEDRAYNEQFF. The CDR3 DNA follows: TGCAGTGCCCCCACTGAGGACAGGGCCTACAATGAGCAGTTCTTC.

This clonotype showed up just a few times. The rearrangement joins TRBV27 to TRBJ2-3; 10 nucleotides agree with TRBD2. CDR3 length: 17 amino acids. CDR1 and CDR2 from the germline V gene are MNHEY and SMNVEV (reference sequence). J was trimmed by 0 bases and V by 2 bases; bases with no gene match: 5. The CDR3, as DNA: TGTGCCAGCAGTTTAGCGCCGGGACTAGCGAGCACAGATACGCAGTATTTT. This translates into CASSLAPGLASTDTQYF.

This clonotype came up many times. The rearrangement uses TRBV7-8 and TRBJ2-2; TRBD2 agrees at 7 bases. The V and J ends lost 3 bases and 5 bases, in that order; junction bases with no gene match: 3. The CDR3 totals 14 residues. The germline gives CDR1 SGHVS, CDR2 FQNEAQ. The CDR3 region is CASSFSGTTGELFF. In nucleotides, the CDR3 is TGTGCCAGCAGCTTCAGCGGGACTACCGGGGAGCTGTTTTTT.